Below are 9 T cell receptor beta chains sequenced from a single sample in a study of cytomegalovirus exposure and HLA in healthy donors. The PCR had 60 Vbeta and 13 Jbeta primers. The table came from immunoSEQ multiplex PCR; TCRdb's copy has only in-frame clones and leaves some out. The table includes 95,000 to 150,000 clones, 70% to 80% detected once. The specimen sequenced was PBMCs. The source of these receptors is a young man in good health and CMV-seronegative.

V usage is TRBV9 and J usage is TRBJ2-5, with 9 bases lining up with TRBD2. Germline V CDR1 and CDR2: SGDLS, YYNGEE. CDR3 size: 15 residues. Germline trimming cut 4 bases from V and 4 bases from J; bases unmatched to any gene: 8. The CDR3 DNA reads as TGTGCCAGCAGCCTTCGAGGGACTAGCAGAGAGACCCAGTACTTC. Translated: CASSLRGTSRETQYF.

The sample holds one count of this clone. The rearrangement joins TRBV7-9 to TRBJ1-2; 8 bases match TRBD1. Germline CDR1 reads SEHNR; CDR2 reads FQNEAQ (reference sequence). V lost 2 bases to trimming and J lost 8 bases; unmatched junction nucleotides: 4. The CDR3 has 13 amino acids. The CDR3 sequence is CASSLTTGVGYTF. The CDR3 nucleotides read TGTGCCAGCAGCTTAACGACAGGGGTGGGCTACACCTTC.

This clone has just a few counts. The chain is built from TRBV5-4 and TRBJ1-4, with 9 nucleotides matching TRBD1. V was pared by 3 bases and J by 8 bases, with 8 bases of the junction left unmatched. The CDR3 spans 15 residues. CDR1 SGHNT and CDR2 YYREEE come from the germline V gene (reference sequence). CDR3 sequence (DNA): TGTGCCAGCAGCTCCCGGGGGACAGGGCAAGAAAAACTGTTTTTT. It encodes CASSSRGTGQEKLFF.

The chain uses TRBV30 and TRBJ2-2; 8 bases match TRBD2. This CDR3 spans 12 amino acids. CDR1 and CDR2 from the germline V gene are GTSNPN and SVGIG (reference sequence). J gave up 7 bases and V 3 bases, and 1 base lay outside the gene matches. In DNA, the CDR3 is TGTGCCTGGAGCCGGGGGGGCGGGGAGCTGTTTTTT. This gives the protein CAWSRGGGELFF. Filled out from reference TRBV30 and TRBJ2-2, the complete variable domain reads SQTIHQWPATLVQPVGSPLSLECTVEGTSNPNLYWYRQAAGRGLQLLFYSVGIGQISSEVPQNLSASRPQDRQFILSSKKLLLSDSGFYLCAWSRGGGELFFGEGSRLTVL.

The V gene is TRBV5-6, the J gene TRBJ2-1; 8 nucleotides agree with TRBD2. CDR1 and CDR2 (germline): SGHDT, YYEEEE. V trimming: 0 bases; J trimming: 9 bases; junction bases outside the gene matches: 11. This CDR3 has 16 residues. The chain's CDR3 is CASSLGVPGGLGEQFF. For the CDR3, the DNA is TGTGCCAGCAGCTTGGGAGTGCCGGGAGGGCTTGGTGAGCAGTTCTTC.

As for this clone: The same CDR3 arises from other DNA sequences in this sample as well. V gene TRBV19 combines with J gene TRBJ1-3; TRBD1 might be the D (6 bases). There are 14 residues in the CDR3. V was shortened by 5 bases and J by 2 bases, with 10 bases between the two germline ends. CDR1 LNHDA and CDR2 SQIVND come from the germline V gene (reference sequence). The CDR3 sequence is CASSFGDTGNTIYF. The CDR3 DNA reads TGTGCCAGTAGTTTTGGGGACACTGGAAACACCATATATTTT.

The chain has TRBV7-9 and TRBJ2-2, with 7 bases lining up with TRBD1. Germline CDR1 is SEHNR and CDR2 is FQNEAQ (reference sequence). The V and J ends lost 7 bases and 7 bases, in that order; junction bases with no gene match: 9. The CDR3 is made up of 14 amino acids. The chain's CDR3 is CASITGVKGGELFF. CDR3 coding DNA: TGTGCCAGCATCACAGGGGTCAAGGGCGGGGAGCTGTTTTTT.

This clone appeared a few times. The V and J genes are TRBV5-1 and TRBJ2-2, with 12 bases aligning to TRBD2. Trimming at V came to 7 bases and at J to 5 bases, leaving 6 bases not matched to a gene. The germline CDR1 and CDR2 sequences are SGHRS and YFSETQ. CDR3 length equals 15 residues. The CDR3 protein is CASGGLAGPTGELFF. DNA of the CDR3: TGCGCCAGCGGTGGACTAGCGGGGCCAACCGGGGAGCTGTTTTTT.

The chain has TRBV19 and TRBJ1-5, with TRBD1 matching over 10 bases. This CDR3 comprises 15 residues. From germline, CDR1 is LNHDA and CDR2 SQIVND (reference sequence). The J segment lost 4 bases and the V segment lost 6 bases, leaving 6 bases of the junction unmatched. CDR3 region: CASRPGTGANQPQHF. CDR3 DNA sequence: TGTGCCAGTAGACCCGGGACAGGGGCAAATCAGCCCCAGCATTTT. The full variable domain, rest sourced from reference TRBV19 and TRBJ1-5, is DGGITQSPKYLFRKEGQNVTLSCEQNLNHDAMYWYRQDPGQGLRLIYYSQIVNDFQKGDIAEGYSVSREKKESFPLTVTSAQKNPTAFYLCASRPGTGANQPQHFGDGTRLSIL.